Below, one T cell receptor (beta chain) is given with its context. The antigen this receptor binds is unknown. There are no base qualities to consult, and no much larger clone falls within one base. These data belong to a study of OX40 agonist ivuxolimab in advanced cancers. A note on the overall study: The costimulatory receptor OX40 (CD134) was targeted by ivuxolimab, a fully human IgG2 agonistic monoclonal antibody. The dose-escalation cohort was 82.7% male with a mean age of about 58 years, ranging from roughly 20 to 80. Intravenous ivuxolimab was administered to patients every 2 weeks at six dose levels: 0.01, 0.1, 0.3, 1.5, 3 and 10 mg/kg. The paper describes the monotherapy dose-escalation part (N of about 54 patients) of the phase I trial of ivuxolimab. Partial responses were achieved by three dose-escalation patients, of whom one had hepatocellular carcinoma and two had cutaneous melanoma. Of the approximately 54 dose-escalation patients, hepatocellular carcinoma was present in around 20, melanoma in around 15, renal cell carcinoma in 9 and head and neck cancer in 9. Patients were allowed to have had prior anti-PD-1, anti-PD-L1 or anti-CTLA-4 therapy, and 40% to 45% of the dose-escalation patients had been treated with checkpoint inhibitors. The point of sequencing TCRbeta in the periphery was to test whether ivuxolimab changed TCR sequence diversity and drove clonal T-cell expansion.

The trial excluded patients who had a history of autoimmune disease or were on systemic immunosuppression. Peripheral blood for TCR sequencing was collected from all dose cohorts at baseline, on cycle 4 day 1, and on cycle 7 day 1. Samples came from an open-label, multicenter, first-in-human phase I dose-escalation trial of ivuxolimab. Adults with locally advanced or metastatic melanoma, renal cell, hepatocellular, or head and neck squamous cell carcinoma were enrolled in the trial. Before TCR sequencing, CD4+ T cells and CD8+ T cells from peripheral blood were sorted into separate populations. Broader findings and caveats from the paper: In partial responders in the 0.1-3.0 mg/kg groups, normalized peripheral clonal expansion was found to be among the lowest, especially among CD8+ T cells. The antigen specificity of the clonally expanded peripheral T cells was not determined. On average, CD8+ T cells showed more expanded clones than CD4+ T cells after ivuxolimab. At doses of 0.1 to 3.0 mg/kg, clonal expansion of both CD4+ and CD8+ T cells in blood was seen between baseline and week 6. Low levels of normalized T-cell clonal expansion were also seen in some nonresponding patients.

To sequence the TCRbeta CDR3 region, genomic DNA was isolated from the sorted cells. The immunoSEQ Assay was used to sequence the TCRbeta CDR3 regions. TCRdb holds this immuneACCESS table with in-frame rearrangements only. Some clones are missing; in checked studies, unresolved V genes explain under half, and the rest has no known cause. For this sample the table gives about 50,000 clones, of which 84% were detected only once. In total, the top ten clones hold about 0.65% of the sample. Taken from cysteine to phenylalanine, the CDR3 has 15 residues. Just CDR3 DNA is preserved here, 45 bases in frame from base 1. The germline V gene (reference sequence) provides CDR1 MNHEY and CDR2 SMNVEV. V is pared back by 3 bases and J by 7 bases, with 13 bases lying between the germline termini.

The TCR comes from an adult with an advanced solid tumor such as melanoma, head and neck, liver or kidney cancer. The sample in question was CD4+ or CD8+ T cells sorted from blood, obtained in a trial of the OX40 agonist ivuxolimab. This sequence uses TRBV27 and TRBJ1-6; the D region possibly corresponds to TRBD1 (5 bases align). The DNA sequence is as follows: TGTGCCAGCAGTTTTACCGGGGGGGGGAATTCACCCCTCCACTTT. This codes for CASSFTGGGNSPLHF.